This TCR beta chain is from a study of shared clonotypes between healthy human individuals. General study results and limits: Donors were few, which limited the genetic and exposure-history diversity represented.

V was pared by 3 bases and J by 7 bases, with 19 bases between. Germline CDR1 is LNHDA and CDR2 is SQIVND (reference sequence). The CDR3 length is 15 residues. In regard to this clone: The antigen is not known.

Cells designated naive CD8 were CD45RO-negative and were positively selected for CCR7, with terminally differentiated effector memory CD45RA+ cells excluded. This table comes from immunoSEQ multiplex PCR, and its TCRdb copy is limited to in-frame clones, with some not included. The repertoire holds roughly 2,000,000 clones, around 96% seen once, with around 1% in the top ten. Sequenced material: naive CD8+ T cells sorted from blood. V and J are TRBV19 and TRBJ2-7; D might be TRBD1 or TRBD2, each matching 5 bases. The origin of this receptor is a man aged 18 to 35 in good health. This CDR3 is CASSINQGEVWEQYF. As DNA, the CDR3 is TGTGCCAGTAGTATCAACCAGGGAGAAGTTTGGGAGCAGTACTTC.